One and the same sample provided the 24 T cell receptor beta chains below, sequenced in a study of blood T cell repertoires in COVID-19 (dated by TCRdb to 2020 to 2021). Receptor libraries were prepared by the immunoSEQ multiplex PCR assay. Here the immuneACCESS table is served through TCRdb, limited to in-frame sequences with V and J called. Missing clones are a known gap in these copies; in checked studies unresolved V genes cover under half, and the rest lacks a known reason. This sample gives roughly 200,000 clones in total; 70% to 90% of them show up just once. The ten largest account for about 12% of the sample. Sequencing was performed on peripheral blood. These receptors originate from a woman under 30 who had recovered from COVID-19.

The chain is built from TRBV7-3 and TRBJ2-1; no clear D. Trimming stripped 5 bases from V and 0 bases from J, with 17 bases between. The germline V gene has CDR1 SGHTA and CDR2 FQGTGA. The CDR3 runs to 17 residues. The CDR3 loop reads CASSRQPVLSSYNEQFF. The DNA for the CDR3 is TGTGCCAGCAGCCGTCAACCTGTGCTTAGCTCCTACAATGAGCAGTTCTTC. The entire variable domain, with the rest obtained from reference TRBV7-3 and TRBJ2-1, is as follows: GAGVSQTPSNKVTEKGKYVELRCDPISGHTALYWYRQSLGQGPEFLIYFQGTGAADDSGLPNDRFFAVRPEGSVSTLKIQRTERGDSAVYLCASSRQPVLSSYNEQFFGPGTRLTVL.

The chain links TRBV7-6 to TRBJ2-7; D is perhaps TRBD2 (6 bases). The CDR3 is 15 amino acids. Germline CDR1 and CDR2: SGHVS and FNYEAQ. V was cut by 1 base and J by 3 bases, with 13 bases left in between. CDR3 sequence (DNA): TGTGCCAGCAGCTTAGAGGGTAATAGCGGCTACGAGCAGTACTTC. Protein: CASSLEGNSGYEQYF.

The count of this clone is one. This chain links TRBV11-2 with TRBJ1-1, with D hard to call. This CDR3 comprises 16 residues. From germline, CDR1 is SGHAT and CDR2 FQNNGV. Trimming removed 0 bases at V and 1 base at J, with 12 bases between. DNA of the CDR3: TGTGCCAGCAGCTTAGAGGCCGCTGCCCAGAACACTGAAGCTTTCTTT. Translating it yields CASSLEAAAQNTEAFF.

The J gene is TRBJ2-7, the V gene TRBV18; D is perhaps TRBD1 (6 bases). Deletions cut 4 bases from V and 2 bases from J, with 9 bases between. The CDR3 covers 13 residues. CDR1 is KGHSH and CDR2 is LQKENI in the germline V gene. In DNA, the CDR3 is TGTGCCAGCTCACACAGGGAAACCTACGAGCAGTACTTC. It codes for CASSHRETYEQYF.

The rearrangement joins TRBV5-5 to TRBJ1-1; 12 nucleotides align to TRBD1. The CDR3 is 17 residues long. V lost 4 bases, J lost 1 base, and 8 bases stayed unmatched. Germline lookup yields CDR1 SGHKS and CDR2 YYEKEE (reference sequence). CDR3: CASSDWDRGPWNTEAFF. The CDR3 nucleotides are TGTGCCAGCAGCGATTGGGACAGGGGGCCCTGGAACACTGAAGCTTTCTTT. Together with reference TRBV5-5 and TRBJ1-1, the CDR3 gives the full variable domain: DAGVTQSPTHLIKTRGQQVTLRCSPISGHKSVSWYQQVLGQGPQFIFQYYEKEERGRGNFPDRFSARQFPNYSSELNVNALLLGDSALYLCASSDWDRGPWNTEAFFGQGTRLTVV.

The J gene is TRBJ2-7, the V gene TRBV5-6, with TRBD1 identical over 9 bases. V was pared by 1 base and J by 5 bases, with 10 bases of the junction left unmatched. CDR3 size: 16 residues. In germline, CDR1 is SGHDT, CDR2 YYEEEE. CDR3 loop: CASSLLGDRVEDEQYF. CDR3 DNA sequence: TGTGCCAGCAGCTTGTTAGGGGACAGGGTTGAGGACGAGCAGTACTTC.

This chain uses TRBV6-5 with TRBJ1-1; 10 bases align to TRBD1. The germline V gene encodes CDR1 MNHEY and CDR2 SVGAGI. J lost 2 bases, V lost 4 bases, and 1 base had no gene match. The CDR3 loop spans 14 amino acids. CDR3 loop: CASSWDRGNTEAFF. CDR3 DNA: TGTGCCAGCAGTTGGGACAGGGGCAACACTGAAGCTTTCTTT.

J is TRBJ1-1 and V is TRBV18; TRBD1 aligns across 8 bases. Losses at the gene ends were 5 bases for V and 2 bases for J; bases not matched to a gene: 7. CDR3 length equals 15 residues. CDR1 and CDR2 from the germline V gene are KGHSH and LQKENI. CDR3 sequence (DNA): TGTGCCAGCTCAGGGGGACAGGTTGTAAACACTGAAGCTTTCTTT. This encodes CASSGGQVVNTEAFF.

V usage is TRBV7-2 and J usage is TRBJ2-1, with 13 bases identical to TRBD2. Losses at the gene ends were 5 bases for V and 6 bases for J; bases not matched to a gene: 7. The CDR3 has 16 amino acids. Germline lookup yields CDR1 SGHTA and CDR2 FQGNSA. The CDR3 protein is CASSRPGLAGPNEQFF. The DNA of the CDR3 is TGTGCCAGCAGCCGTCCGGGACTAGCGGGGCCCAATGAGCAGTTCTTC. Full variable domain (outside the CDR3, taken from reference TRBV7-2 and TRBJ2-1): GAGVSQSPSNKVTEKGKDVELRCDPISGHTALYWYRQSLGQGLEFLIYFQGNSAPDKSGLPSDRFSAERTGGSVSTLTIQRTQQEDSAVYLCASSRPGLAGPNEQFFGPGTRLTVL.

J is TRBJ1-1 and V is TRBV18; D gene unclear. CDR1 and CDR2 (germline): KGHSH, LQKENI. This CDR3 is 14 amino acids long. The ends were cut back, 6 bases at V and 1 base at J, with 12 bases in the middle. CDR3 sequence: CASSVAGSNTEAFF. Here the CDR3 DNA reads TGTGCCAGCTCCGTCGCGGGGTCGAACACTGAAGCTTTCTTT.

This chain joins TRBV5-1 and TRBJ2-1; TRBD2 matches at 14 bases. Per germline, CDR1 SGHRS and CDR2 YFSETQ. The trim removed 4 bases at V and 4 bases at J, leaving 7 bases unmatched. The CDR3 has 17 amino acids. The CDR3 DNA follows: TGCGCCAGCAGCCAAGGACTAGCGGGAGGAGGGTACAATGAGCAGTTCTTC. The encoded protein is CASSQGLAGGGYNEQFF.

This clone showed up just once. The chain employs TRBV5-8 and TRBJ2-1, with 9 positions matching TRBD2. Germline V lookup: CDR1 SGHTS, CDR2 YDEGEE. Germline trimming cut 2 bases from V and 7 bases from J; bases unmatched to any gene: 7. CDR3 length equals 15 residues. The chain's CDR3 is CASSFRGRARNEQFF. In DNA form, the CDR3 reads TGTGCCAGCAGCTTTCGCGGGAGGGCCAGGAATGAGCAGTTCTTC.

This chain's CDR3 is CASTEGLAENIQYF. In DNA, the CDR3 is TGTGCCAGCACCGAAGGACTAGCGGAAAACATTCAGTACTTC. V and J are TRBV28 and TRBJ2-4; 10 nucleotides align to TRBD2. Per the germline V gene, CDR1 is MDHEN and CDR2 is SYDVKM. The CDR3 totals 14 residues. The J segment lost 5 bases and the V segment lost 7 bases, leaving 5 bases of the junction unmatched.

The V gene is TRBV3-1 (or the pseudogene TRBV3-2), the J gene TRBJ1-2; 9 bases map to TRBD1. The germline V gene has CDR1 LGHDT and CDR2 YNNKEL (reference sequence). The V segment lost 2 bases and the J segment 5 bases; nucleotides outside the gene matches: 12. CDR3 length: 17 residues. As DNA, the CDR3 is TGTGCCAGCAGCCAATCCCCGGGACAGGGATTTAAATATGGCTACACCTTC. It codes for CASSQSPGQGFKYGYTF.

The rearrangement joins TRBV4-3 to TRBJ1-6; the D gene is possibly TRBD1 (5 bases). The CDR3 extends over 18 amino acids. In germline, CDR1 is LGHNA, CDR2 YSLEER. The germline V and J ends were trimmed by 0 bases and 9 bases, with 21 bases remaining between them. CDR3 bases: TGCGCCAGCAGCCAAGACGTCCGGGTGACAGCCCTTACTTCACCCCTCCACTTT. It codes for CASSQDVRVTALTSPLHF.

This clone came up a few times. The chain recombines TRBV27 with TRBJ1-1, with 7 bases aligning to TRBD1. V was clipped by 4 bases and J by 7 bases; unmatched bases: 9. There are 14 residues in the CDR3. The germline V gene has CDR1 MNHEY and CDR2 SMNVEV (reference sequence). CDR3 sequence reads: CASSSLGTALEAFF. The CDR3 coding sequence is TGTGCCAGCAGTTCGCTCGGGACAGCACTTGAAGCTTTCTTT.

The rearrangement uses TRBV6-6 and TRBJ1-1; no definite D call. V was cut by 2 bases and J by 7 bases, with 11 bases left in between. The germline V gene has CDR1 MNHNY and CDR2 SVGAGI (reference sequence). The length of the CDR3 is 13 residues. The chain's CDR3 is CASSYDGRNEAFF. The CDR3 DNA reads TGTGCCAGCAGTTACGACGGGAGAAATGAAGCTTTCTTT.

The CDR3 DNA follows: TGTGCCAGCAGCCCCGAGCCGGTAGGGGGCGGTGGAAACACCATATATTTT. Amino acids: CASSPEPVGGGGNTIYF. The chain has TRBV9 and TRBJ1-3; TRBD1 aligns across 7 bases. This CDR3 has 17 residues. Germline trimming cut 4 bases from V and 3 bases from J; bases unmatched to any gene: 13. The V gene's germline CDR1 is SGDLS and CDR2 YYNGEE.

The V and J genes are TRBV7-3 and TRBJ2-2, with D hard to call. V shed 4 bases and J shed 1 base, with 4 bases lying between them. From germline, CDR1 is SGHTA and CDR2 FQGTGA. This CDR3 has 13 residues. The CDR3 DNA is TGTGCCAGCAGCTCCCTGAACACCGGGGAGCTGTTTTTT. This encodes CASSSLNTGELFF.

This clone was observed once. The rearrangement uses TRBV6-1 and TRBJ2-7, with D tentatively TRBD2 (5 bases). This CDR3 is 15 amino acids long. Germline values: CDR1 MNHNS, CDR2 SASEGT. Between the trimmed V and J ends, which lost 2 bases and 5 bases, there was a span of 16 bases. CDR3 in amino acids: CASSENASFLHEQYF. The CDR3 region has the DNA TGTGCCAGCAGTGAAAACGCTAGCTTCTTACACGAGCAGTACTTC.

The CDR3 nucleotides are TGTGCCAGCAGCTCTACAGGGTCCAATCAGCCCCAGCATTTT. Translation gives CASSSTGSNQPQHF. The chain is built from TRBV7-3 and TRBJ1-5; perhaps TRBD1 as D (6 bases). V was shortened by 4 bases and J by 3 bases, with 10 bases between the two germline ends. This CDR3 contains 14 residues. Germline values: CDR1 SGHTA, CDR2 FQGTGA.

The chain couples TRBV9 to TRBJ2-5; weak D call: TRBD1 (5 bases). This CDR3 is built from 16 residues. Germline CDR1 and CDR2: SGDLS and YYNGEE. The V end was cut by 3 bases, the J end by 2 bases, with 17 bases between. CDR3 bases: TGTGCCAGCAGCGGCTTCAGGGTGTCCCAACAAGAGACCCAGTACTTC. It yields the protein CASSGFRVSQQETQYF.

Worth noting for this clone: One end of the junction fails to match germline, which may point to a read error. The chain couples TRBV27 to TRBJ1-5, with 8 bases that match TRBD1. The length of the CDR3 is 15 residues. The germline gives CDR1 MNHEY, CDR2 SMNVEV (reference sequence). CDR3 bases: TGTGTCAGCAGCCCAATCGGACAGGGAAATCAGCCCCAGCATTTT. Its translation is CVSSPIGQGNQPQHF.

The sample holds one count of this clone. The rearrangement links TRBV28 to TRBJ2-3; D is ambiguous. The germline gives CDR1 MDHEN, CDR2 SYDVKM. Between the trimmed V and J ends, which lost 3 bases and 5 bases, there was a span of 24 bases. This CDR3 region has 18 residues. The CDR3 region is CASSFRPSQIRWKDTQYF. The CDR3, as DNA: TGTGCCAGCAGTTTTAGGCCCAGCCAGATCAGGTGGAAAGATACGCAGTATTTT.